The 25 T cell receptor beta chains below all came from one sample that was sequenced in a study of shared clonotypes between healthy human individuals. Libraries were prepared by immunoSEQ multiplex PCR; TCRdb keeps only in-frame clonotypes and omits some of them. Of some 2.4 million clones in the sample, approximately 93% were seen once. The source material was naive CD4+ T cells from PBMCs. Subset specified: CD45RA+ positively selected. These TCRs come from a man younger than 35 in good health. Some clones in this sample may be carry-over from other donors' samples.

Concerning this clone: In the same sample, other DNA sequences code for this CDR3. V and J are TRBV11-3 and TRBJ2-7; TRBD1 matches 12 bases. Germline CDR1 is SGHNT and CDR2 is YENEEA. V shed 5 bases and J 0 bases; nucleotides not matched to a gene: 2. This CDR3 has 15 residues. The CDR3 protein is CASSPGQGASYEQYF. In DNA, the CDR3 is TGTGCCAGCAGCCCGGGACAGGGGGCCTCCTACGAGCAGTACTTC.

The rearrangement links TRBV6-5 to TRBJ2-7, with a weak D call TRBD1 (5 bases). Germline CDR1 reads MNHEY; CDR2 reads SVGAGI. This CDR3 contains 14 residues. V lost 3 bases and J 3 bases, leaving 12 bases between the germline ends. The CDR3 is CASSYLRTGYEQYF. In DNA form, the CDR3 reads TGTGCCAGCAGTTATTTAAGAACAGGCTACGAGCAGTACTTC.

V is TRBV5-1 and J is TRBJ2-2; the match to TRBD1 covers 7 bases. Looked up from germline, CDR1 is SGHRS and CDR2 is YFSETQ. Germline trimming cut 5 bases from V and 4 bases from J; bases unmatched to any gene: 5. The CDR3 runs to 14 residues. This CDR3 is CASSSTGTTGELFF. For the CDR3, the DNA is TGCGCCAGCAGTTCGACAGGGACCACCGGGGAGCTGTTTTTT. The whole variable domain, filled in from reference TRBV5-1 and TRBJ2-2, reads KAGVTQTPRYLIKTRGQQVTLSCSPISGHRSVSWYQQTPGQGLQFLFEYFSETQRNKGNFPGRFSGRQFSNSRSEMNVSTLELGDSALYLCASSSTGTTGELFFGEGSRLTVL.

The V and J genes are TRBV28 and TRBJ2-3; the D gene is possibly TRBD2 (6 bases). Looked up from germline, CDR1 is MDHEN and CDR2 is SYDVKM. The CDR3 runs to 15 residues. Between the trimmed V and J ends, which lost 0 bases and 6 bases, there was a span of 13 bases. The CDR3 DNA reads TGTGCCAGCAGTTTATGGGGGGGTCGGCGGGATACGCAGTATTTT. The encoded protein is CASSLWGGRRDTQYF.

This chain links TRBV2 with TRBJ2-1; 9 bases align to TRBD2. In germline, CDR1 is SNHLY, CDR2 FYNNEI. The CDR3 totals 14 residues. J gave up 10 bases and V 7 bases, and 11 bases lay outside the gene matches. CDR3 sequence: CASKGMGGRAEQFF. The CDR3 nucleotides are TGTGCCAGCAAAGGAATGGGCGGGAGGGCAGAGCAGTTCTTC.

V gene TRBV5-6 combines with J gene TRBJ2-5; D is perhaps TRBD1 or TRBD2 (5 bases each). The last part of the DNA fits TRBJ2-7 better; the J call may be wrong. This CDR3 comprises 12 residues. Looked up from germline, CDR1 is SGHDT and CDR2 is YYEEEE. The CDR3 reads CASSWDADEQYF. The CDR3 region has the DNA TGTGCCAGCAGCTGGGACGCGGACGAGCAGTACTTC.

This chain joins TRBV28 and TRBJ2-2, with 9 bases matching TRBD1. The junction had 7 bases not matched to a gene; V was cut back by 5 bases and J by 3 bases. In germline, CDR1 is MDHEN, CDR2 SYDVKM. The CDR3 is made up of 16 amino acids. The CDR3 coding sequence is TGTGCCAGCAGTACGGGGACAGGGCTTTACACCGGGGAGCTGTTTTTT. Translation gives CASSTGTGLYTGELFF.

The chain carries TRBV5-1 and TRBJ1-1; the D is unclear. The germline V gene has CDR1 SGHRS and CDR2 YFSETQ. V was pared by 1 base and J by 1 base, with 11 bases between. The CDR3 runs to 15 residues. CDR3: CASSLLARPNTEAFF. In DNA, the CDR3 is TGCGCCAGCAGCTTGTTGGCCAGGCCGAACACTGAAGCTTTCTTT.

This chain uses TRBV7-3 with TRBJ2-3, with TRBD2 matching over 10 bases. Per germline, CDR1 SGHTA and CDR2 FQGTGA. V dropped 6 bases and J dropped 2; count of bases not matched to a gene: 8. The CDR3 consists of 16 residues. In DNA, the CDR3 is TGTGCCAGCAGTCCTGGACTAGCGGAGGACACAGATACGCAGTATTTT. Its translation: CASSPGLAEDTDTQYF.

This chain connects TRBV10-2 to TRBJ2-2, with D possibly being TRBD1 (5 bases). Germline lookup yields CDR1 WSHSY and CDR2 SAAADI. The CDR3 has 14 amino acids. V was clipped by 6 bases and J by 3 bases, with 11 bases between them. This CDR3 reads CASRVRAYTGELFF. CDR3 bases: TGCGCCAGCAGGGTCAGGGCCTACACCGGGGAGCTGTTTTTT.

This chain uses TRBV7-8 with TRBJ2-7; 7 nucleotides agree with TRBD1. Germline V CDR1 and CDR2: SGHVS, FQNEAQ. The CDR3 spans 16 residues. The junction had 8 bases not matched to a gene; V was cut back by 3 bases and J by 0 bases. CDR3 in amino acids: CASSFRQGSSSYEQYF. The CDR3, as DNA: TGTGCCAGCAGCTTTCGACAGGGATCTAGCTCCTACGAGCAGTACTTC.

The rearrangement links TRBV10-3 to TRBJ2-5, with D possibly TRBD2 on 7 matching bases. The CDR3 is 14 amino acids. Germline V gene data show CDR1 as ENHRY and CDR2 as SYGVKD. V was pared by 6 bases and J by 4 bases, with 15 bases between. CDR3 region: CAISLGGARETQYF. The CDR3 bases are TGTGCCATCAGCCTGGGGGGGGCAAGAGAGACCCAGTACTTC.

The V and J genes are TRBV4-3 and TRBJ1-3; D gene ambiguous. Germline CDR1 is LGHNA and CDR2 is YSLEER. This CDR3 contains 16 residues. V was trimmed by 1 base and J by 0 bases, leaving 10 bases between them. Here the CDR3 DNA reads TGCGCCAGCAGCCAAGGTCTCGCCAGCTCTGGAAACACCATATATTTT. It is translated as CASSQGLASSGNTIYF.

This sequence joins TRBV6-4 and TRBJ1-4, with D maybe TRBD1 (5 bases). The V end was cut by 9 bases, the J end by 8 bases, with 16 bases between. This CDR3 region has 13 residues. Germline V gene lookup returns CDR1 MRHNA and CDR2 SNTAGT. The CDR3 here is CASPRGILEKLFF. In DNA form, the CDR3 reads TGTGCCAGTCCCCGGGGCATCTTGGAAAAACTGTTTTTT.

The chain links TRBV27 to TRBJ1-1; TRBD1 agrees at 7 bases. V dropped 2 bases and J dropped 4; count of bases not matched to a gene: 10. Germline CDR1 and CDR2: MNHEY and SMNVEV (reference sequence). This CDR3 spans 16 amino acids. The CDR3 here is CASSLGRGRFATEAFF. DNA of the CDR3: TGTGCCAGCAGTTTAGGGAGGGGGCGTTTCGCCACTGAAGCTTTCTTT.

A remark on this clone: Additional DNA sequences in this sample encode the identical CDR3. The chain recombines TRBV7-9 with TRBJ1-5; D uncertain. V lost 2 bases, J lost 1 base, and 6 bases lay in between. Germline lookup yields CDR1 SEHNR and CDR2 FQNEAQ (reference sequence). The CDR3 sequence is 14 residues long. CDR3 region: CASSLKGSNQPQHF. Here the CDR3 DNA reads TGTGCCAGCAGCTTAAAGGGCAGCAATCAGCCCCAGCATTTT.

This chain links TRBV25-1 with TRBJ1-1; D call uncertain. The CDR3 spans 15 residues. Trimming left V 5 bases short and J 0 bases short, with 13 bases between. Germline values: CDR1 MGHDK, CDR2 SYGVNS. As DNA, the CDR3 is TGTGCCAGCAGTCCCGCCCCCGGGCTGAACACTGAAGCTTTCTTT. Amino acid sequence: CASSPAPGLNTEAFF.

The chain uses TRBV7-2 and TRBJ2-7, with 10 nucleotides matching TRBD2. The trim removed 2 bases at V and 5 bases at J, leaving 3 bases unmatched. The CDR3 totals 14 residues. The V gene's germline CDR1 is SGHTA and CDR2 FQGNSA. As DNA, the CDR3 is TGTGCCAGCAGCTTAAGACTAGCGGGTGACGAGCAGTACTTC. It encodes CASSLRLAGDEQYF. Full variable domain (rest looked up from reference TRBV7-2 and TRBJ2-7): GAGVSQSPSNKVTEKGKDVELRCDPISGHTALYWYRQSLGQGLEFLIYFQGNSAPDKSGLPSDRFSAERTGGSVSTLTIQRTQQEDSAVYLCASSLRLAGDEQYFGPGTRLTVT.

In this sample, this clone turned up a few times. This CDR3 is also generated by other DNA sequences in the sample. The genes are TRBV28 and TRBJ1-5, with a weak D call TRBD1 (5 bases). Trimming took off 4 bases at V and 3 bases at J, with 7 bases between the two ends. There are 13 residues in the CDR3. Germline CDR1 reads MDHEN; CDR2 reads SYDVKM. The CDR3 DNA reads TGTGCCAGCAGTTCAGGGAACAATCAGCCCCAGCATTTT. It translates to CASSSGNNQPQHF. The entire variable domain, with the rest obtained from reference TRBV28 and TRBJ1-5, is as follows: DVKVTQSSRYLVKRTGEKVFLECVQDMDHENMFWYRQDPGLGLRLIYFSYDVKMKEKGDIPEGYSVSREKKERFSLILESASTNQTSMYLCASSSGNNQPQHFGDGTRLSIL.

The V and J genes are TRBV2 and TRBJ1-4; 10 nucleotides align to TRBD1. This CDR3 has 16 amino acids. V lost 8 bases, J lost 8 bases, and 14 bases stayed unmatched. Germline V gene sequence: CDR1 SNHLY, CDR2 FYNNEI. CDR3 amino acids: CASATGTGVVGEKLFF. The CDR3 DNA reads TGTGCCAGCGCAACCGGGACAGGGGTTGTGGGGGAAAAACTGTTTTTT.

This clone was counted a single time. The rearrangement links TRBV15 to TRBJ2-3; 10 bases agree with TRBD2. This CDR3 region has 14 residues. J gave up 8 bases and V 5 bases, and 7 bases lay outside the gene matches. CDR1 and CDR2 from the germline V gene are LNHNV and YYDKDF (reference sequence). The CDR3 nucleotides read TGTGCCACCAGCTCCAGCGGGAGGGGCGGTACGCAGTATTTT. Protein product: CATSSSGRGGTQYF.

V and J are TRBV28 and TRBJ2-4; D assignment may be TRBD1 or TRBD2 (6 bases each). The V end lost 3 bases, the J end lost 4 bases, and 13 bases lay between the germline ends. Germline CDR1 MDHEN, CDR2 SYDVKM. The CDR3 totals 15 residues. CDR3 loop: CASSFGGGLKNIQYF. For the CDR3, the DNA is TGTGCCAGCAGTTTCGGGGGCGGGCTAAAAAACATTCAGTACTTC.

This clone was recorded only once. This sequence joins TRBV10-1 and TRBJ2-3; the D gene is possibly TRBD2 (6 bases). CDR3 size: 13 residues. V lost 3 bases and J 4 bases, leaving 8 bases between the germline ends. Germline V gene data show CDR1 as WNHNN and CDR2 as SYGVQD (reference sequence). CDR3 bases: TGCGCCAGCAGTGATGCGGGATCAGATACGCAGTATTTT. Protein: CASSDAGSDTQYF.

This clone was seen just once. The genes are TRBV7-2 and TRBJ2-2; possible D gene TRBD1, 5 bases. The CDR3 consists of 14 residues. Germline V gene sequence: CDR1 SGHTA, CDR2 FQGNSA. The germline V and J ends were trimmed by 1 base and 8 bases, with 11 bases remaining between them. The DNA for the CDR3 is TGTGCCAGCAGCTTAGACTGGGGCAGGGGGGAGCTGTTTTTT. This encodes CASSLDWGRGELFF.

J is TRBJ1-3 and V is TRBV5-5; TRBD1 matches at 8 bases. After removal of 0 bases from V and 0 bases from J, the junction contained 11 bases not matched to a gene. The CDR3 is 19 residues long. CDR1 is SGHKS and CDR2 is YYEKEE in the germline V gene (reference sequence). The CDR3, as DNA: TGTGCCAGCAGCTTGGATACAGGGGGAACTCTCGGCTCTGGAAACACCATATATTTT. It codes for CASSLDTGGTLGSGNTIYF.